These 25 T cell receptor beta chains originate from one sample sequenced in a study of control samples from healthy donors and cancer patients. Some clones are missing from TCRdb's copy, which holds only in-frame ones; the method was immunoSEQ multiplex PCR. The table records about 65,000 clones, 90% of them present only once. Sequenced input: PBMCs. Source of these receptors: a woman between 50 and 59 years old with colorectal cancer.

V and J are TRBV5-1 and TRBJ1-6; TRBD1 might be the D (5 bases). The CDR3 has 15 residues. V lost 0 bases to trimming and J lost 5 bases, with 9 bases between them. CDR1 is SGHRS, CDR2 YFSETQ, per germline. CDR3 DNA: TGCGCCAGCAGCTTGGAGGGGCGGGATAATTCACCCCTCCACTTT. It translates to CASSLEGRDNSPLHF.

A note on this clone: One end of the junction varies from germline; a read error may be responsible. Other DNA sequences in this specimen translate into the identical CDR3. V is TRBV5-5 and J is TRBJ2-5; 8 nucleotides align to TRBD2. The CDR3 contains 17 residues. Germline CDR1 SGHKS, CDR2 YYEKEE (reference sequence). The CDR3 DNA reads TGCGCCAGCAGCTTGGCCTCGGGGGGGGCGGTCGGAGAGACCCAGTACTTC. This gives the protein CASSLASGGAVGETQYF. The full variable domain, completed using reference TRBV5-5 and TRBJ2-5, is DAGVTQSPTHLIKTRGQQVTLRCSPISGHKSVSWYQQVLGQGPQFIFQYYEKEERGRGNFPDRFSARQFPNYSSELNVNALLLGDSALYLCASSLASGGAVGETQYFGPGTRLLVL.

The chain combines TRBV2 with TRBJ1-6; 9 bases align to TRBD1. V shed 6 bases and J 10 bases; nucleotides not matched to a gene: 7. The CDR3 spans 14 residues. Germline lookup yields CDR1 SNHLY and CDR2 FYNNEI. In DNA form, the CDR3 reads TGTGCCAGCAGGACCGGGACAGGGCTGTCACCCCTCCACTTT. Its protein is CASRTGTGLSPLHF.

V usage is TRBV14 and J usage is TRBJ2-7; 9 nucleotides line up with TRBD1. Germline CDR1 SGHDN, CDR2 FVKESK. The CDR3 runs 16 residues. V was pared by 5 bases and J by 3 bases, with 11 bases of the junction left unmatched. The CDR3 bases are TGTGCCAGCAGCAATACCGGGACAGGGTTTATCTACGAGCAGTACTTC. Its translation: CASSNTGTGFIYEQYF. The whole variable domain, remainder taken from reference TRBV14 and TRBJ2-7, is EAGVTQFPSHSVIEKGQTVTLRCDPISGHDNLYWYRRVMGKEIKFLLHFVKESKQDESGMPNNRFLAERTGGTYSTLKVQPAELEDSGVYFCASSNTGTGFIYEQYFGPGTRLTVT.

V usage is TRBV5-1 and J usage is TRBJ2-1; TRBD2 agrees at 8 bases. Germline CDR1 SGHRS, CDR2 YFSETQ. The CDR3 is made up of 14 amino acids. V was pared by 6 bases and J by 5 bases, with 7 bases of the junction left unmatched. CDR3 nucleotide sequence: TGCGCCAGCAAGGGAGCGGGAGAGAACAATGAGCAGTTCTTC. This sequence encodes CASKGAGENNEQFF.

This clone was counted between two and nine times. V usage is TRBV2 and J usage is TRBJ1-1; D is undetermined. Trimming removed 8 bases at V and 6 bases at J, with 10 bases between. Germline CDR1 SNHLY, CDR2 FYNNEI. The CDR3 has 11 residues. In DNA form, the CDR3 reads TGTGCCAGCGCCCGGGCCGCTGAAGCTTTCTTT. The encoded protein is CASARAAEAFF. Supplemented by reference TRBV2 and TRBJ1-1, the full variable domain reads EPEVTQTPSHQVTQMGQEVILRCVPISNHLYFYWYRQILGQKVEFLVSFYNNEISEKSEIFDDQFSVERPDGSNFTLKIRSTKLEDSAMYFCASARAAEAFFGQGTRLTVV.

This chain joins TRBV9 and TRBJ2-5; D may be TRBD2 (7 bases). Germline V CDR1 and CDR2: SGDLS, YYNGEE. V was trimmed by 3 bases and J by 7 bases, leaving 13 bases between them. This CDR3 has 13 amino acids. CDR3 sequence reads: CASSGTRGATQYF. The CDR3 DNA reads TGTGCCAGCAGCGGAACACGGGGGGCGACCCAGTACTTC. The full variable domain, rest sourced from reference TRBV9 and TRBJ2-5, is DSGVTQTPKHLITATGQRVTLRCSPRSGDLSVYWYQQSLDQGLQFLIQYYNGEERAKGNILERFSAQQFPDLHSELNLSSLELGDSALYFCASSGTRGATQYFGPGTRLLVL.

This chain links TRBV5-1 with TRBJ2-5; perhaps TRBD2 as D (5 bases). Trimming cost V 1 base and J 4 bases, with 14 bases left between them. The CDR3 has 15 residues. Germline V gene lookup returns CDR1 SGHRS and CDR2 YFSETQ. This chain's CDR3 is CASSLQPGRGETQYF. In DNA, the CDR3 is TGCGCCAGCAGCTTGCAGCCAGGCCGGGGAGAGACCCAGTACTTC.

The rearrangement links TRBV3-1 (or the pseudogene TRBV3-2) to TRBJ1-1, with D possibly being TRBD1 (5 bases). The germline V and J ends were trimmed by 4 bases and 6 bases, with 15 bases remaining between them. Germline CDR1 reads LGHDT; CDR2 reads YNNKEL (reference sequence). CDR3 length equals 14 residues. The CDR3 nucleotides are TGTGCCAGCAGCCCCCAGGATCGGGGGGCTGAAGCTTTCTTT. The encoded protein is CASSPQDRGAEAFF.

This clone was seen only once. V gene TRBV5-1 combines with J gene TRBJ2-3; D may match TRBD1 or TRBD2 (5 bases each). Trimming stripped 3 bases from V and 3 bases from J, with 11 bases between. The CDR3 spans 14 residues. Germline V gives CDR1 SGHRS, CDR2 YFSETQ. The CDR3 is CASSSGTGTDTQYF. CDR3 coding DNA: TGCGCCAGCAGCTCCGGGACGGGAACAGATACGCAGTATTTT. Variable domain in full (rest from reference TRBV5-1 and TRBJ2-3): KAGVTQTPRYLIKTRGQQVTLSCSPISGHRSVSWYQQTPGQGLQFLFEYFSETQRNKGNFPGRFSGRQFSNSRSEMNVSTLELGDSALYLCASSSGTGTDTQYFGPGTRLTVL.

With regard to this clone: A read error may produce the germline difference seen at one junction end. In DNA form, the CDR3 reads TGTGCCAGCAGTCAAGCGGCGGGAGATACGCAGTATTTT. Its protein is CASSQAAGDTQYF. The chain couples TRBV3-1 (or the pseudogene TRBV3-2) to TRBJ2-3; D possibly corresponds to TRBD2 (5 bases). The CDR3 is 13 residues long. Germline V gene sequence: CDR1 LGHDT, CDR2 YNNKEL (reference sequence).

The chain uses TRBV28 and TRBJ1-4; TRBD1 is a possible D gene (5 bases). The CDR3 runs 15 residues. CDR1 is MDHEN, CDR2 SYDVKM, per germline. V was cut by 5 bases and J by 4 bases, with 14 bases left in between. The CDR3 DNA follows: TGTGCCAGCAGTCCCATCGGGGACGGTAATGAAAAACTGTTTTTT. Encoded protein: CASSPIGDGNEKLFF. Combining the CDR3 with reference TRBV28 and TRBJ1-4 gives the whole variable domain DVKVTQSSRYLVKRTGEKVFLECVQDMDHENMFWYRQDPGLGLRLIYFSYDVKMKEKGDIPEGYSVSREKKERFSLILESASTNQTSMYLCASSPIGDGNEKLFFGSGTQLSVL.

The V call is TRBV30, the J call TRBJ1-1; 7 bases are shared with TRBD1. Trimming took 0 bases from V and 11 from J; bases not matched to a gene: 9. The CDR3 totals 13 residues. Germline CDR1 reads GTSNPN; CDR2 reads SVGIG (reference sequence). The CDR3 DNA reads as TGTGCCTGGAGTGTTTCAGGGGGGATCGGGGCTTTCTTT. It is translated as CAWSVSGGIGAFF.

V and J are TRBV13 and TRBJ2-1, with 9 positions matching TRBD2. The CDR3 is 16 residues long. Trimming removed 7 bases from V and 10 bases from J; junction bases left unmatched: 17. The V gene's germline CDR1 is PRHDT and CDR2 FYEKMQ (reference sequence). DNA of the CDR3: TGTGCCAGCACCCCACAGACTAGCGGAGACACCGGCGAGCAGTTCTTC. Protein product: CASTPQTSGDTGEQFF. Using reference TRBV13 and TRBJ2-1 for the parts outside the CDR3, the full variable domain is AAGVIQSPRHLIKEKRETATLKCYPIPRHDTVYWYQQGPGQDPQFLISFYEKMQSDKGSIPDRFSAQQFSDYHSELNMSSLELGDSALYFCASTPQTSGDTGEQFFGPGTRLTVL.

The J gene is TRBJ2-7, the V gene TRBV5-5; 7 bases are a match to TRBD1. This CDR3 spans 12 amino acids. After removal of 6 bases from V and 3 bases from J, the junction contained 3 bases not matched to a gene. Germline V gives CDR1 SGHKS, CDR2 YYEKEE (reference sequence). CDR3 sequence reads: CASTGGVYEQYF. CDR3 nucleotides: TGTGCCAGCACAGGGGGTGTCTACGAGCAGTACTTC.

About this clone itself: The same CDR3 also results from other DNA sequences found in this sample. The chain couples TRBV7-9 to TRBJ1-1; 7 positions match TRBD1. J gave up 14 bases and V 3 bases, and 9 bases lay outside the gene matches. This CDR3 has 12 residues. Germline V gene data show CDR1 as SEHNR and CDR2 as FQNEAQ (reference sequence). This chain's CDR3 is CASSFDRERAFF. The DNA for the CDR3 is TGTGCCAGCAGCTTCGACAGGGAGAGGGCCTTCTTT.

CDR3: CASSLQGNTGELFF. As DNA, the CDR3 is TGTGCCAGCAGTCTCCAGGGCAACACCGGGGAGCTGTTTTTT. The V call is TRBV4-2, the J call TRBJ2-2, with D perhaps matching TRBD1 (5 bases). V lost 6 bases, J lost 2 bases, and 10 bases lay in between. This CDR3 region has 14 residues. The germline CDR1 and CDR2 sequences are LGHNA and YNFKEQ.

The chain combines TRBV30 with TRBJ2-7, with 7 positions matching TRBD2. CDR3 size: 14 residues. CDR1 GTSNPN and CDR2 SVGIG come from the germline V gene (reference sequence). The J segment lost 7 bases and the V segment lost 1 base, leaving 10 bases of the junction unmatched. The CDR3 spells CAWSEWGGLGEQYF. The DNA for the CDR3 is TGTGCCTGGAGTGAATGGGGGGGACTTGGGGAGCAGTACTTC.

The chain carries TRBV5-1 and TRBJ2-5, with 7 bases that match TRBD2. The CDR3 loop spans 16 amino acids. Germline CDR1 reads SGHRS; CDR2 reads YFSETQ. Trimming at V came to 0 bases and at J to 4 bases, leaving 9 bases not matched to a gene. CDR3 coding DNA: TGCGCCAGCAGCTTGGACGGCGGGAGTACAGGAGAGACCCAGTACTTC. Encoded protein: CASSLDGGSTGETQYF.

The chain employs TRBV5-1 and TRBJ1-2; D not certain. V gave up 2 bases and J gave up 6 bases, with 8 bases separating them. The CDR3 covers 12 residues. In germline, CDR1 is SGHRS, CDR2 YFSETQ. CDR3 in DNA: TGCGCCAGCAGCTTACCTGGTGATGGCTACACCTTC. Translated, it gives CASSLPGDGYTF.

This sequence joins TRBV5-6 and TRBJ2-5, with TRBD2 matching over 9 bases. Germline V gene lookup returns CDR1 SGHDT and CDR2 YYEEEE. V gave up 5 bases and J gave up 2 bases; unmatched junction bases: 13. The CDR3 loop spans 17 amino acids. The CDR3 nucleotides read TGTGCCAGCAGACGCCTTGGAGCGGGGGGTACTCAAGAGACCCAGTACTTC. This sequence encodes CASRRLGAGGTQETQYF.

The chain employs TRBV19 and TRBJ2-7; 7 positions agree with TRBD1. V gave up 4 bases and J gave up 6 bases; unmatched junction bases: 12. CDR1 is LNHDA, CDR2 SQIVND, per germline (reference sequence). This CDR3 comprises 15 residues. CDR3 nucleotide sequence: TGTGCCAGTAGTACTCAACAGGGGCGCCGTGCCGAGCAGTACTTC. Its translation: CASSTQQGRRAEQYF.

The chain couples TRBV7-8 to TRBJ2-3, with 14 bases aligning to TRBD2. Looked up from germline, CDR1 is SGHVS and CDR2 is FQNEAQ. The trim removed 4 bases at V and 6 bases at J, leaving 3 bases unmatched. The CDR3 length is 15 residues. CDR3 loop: CASSSTSGRGDTQYF. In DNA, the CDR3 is TGTGCCAGCAGCTCGACTAGCGGGAGGGGTGATACGCAGTATTTT.

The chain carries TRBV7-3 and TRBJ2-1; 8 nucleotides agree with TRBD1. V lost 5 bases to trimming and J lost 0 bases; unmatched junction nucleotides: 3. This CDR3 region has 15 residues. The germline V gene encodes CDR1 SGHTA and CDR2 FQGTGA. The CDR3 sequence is CASSKTGGSYNEQFF. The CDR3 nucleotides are TGTGCCAGCAGCAAAACAGGGGGCTCCTACAATGAGCAGTTCTTC.

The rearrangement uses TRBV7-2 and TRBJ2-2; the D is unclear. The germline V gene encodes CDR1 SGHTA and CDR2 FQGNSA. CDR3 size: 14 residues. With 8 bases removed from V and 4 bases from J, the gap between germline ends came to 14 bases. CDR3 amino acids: CASFLGLPTGELFF. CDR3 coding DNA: TGTGCCAGCTTCTTGGGCCTACCCACCGGGGAGCTGTTTTTT.